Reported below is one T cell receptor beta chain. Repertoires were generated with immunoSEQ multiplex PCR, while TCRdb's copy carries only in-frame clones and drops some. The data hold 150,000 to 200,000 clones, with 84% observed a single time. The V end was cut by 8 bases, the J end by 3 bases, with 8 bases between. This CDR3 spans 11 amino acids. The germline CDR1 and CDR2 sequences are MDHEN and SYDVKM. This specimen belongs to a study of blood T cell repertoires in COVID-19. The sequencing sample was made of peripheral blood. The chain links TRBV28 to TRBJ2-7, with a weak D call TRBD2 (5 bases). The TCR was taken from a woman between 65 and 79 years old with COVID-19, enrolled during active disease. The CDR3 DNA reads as TGTGCCAGCTCCGGGATCTACGAGCAGTACTTC. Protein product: CASSGIYEQYF.